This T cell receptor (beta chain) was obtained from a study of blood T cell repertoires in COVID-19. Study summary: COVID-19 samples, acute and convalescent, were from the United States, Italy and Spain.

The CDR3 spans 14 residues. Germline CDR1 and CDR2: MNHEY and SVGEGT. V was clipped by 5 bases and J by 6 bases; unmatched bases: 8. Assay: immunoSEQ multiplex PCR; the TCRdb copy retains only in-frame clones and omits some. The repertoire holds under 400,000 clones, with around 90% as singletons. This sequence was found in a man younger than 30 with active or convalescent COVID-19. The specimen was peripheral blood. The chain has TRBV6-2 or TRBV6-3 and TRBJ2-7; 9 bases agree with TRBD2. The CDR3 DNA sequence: TGTGCCAGCAGTCTAAGCGGGGGGTACTCCGAGCAGTACTTC. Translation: CASSLSGGYSEQYF.